The 25 T cell receptor beta chains reported below all come from one sample, sequenced in a study of long-term antiretroviral therapy in people with HIV. Researchers report immunoSEQ v3.0 was run at survey level. Sequencing used immunoSEQ multiplex PCR; TCRdb keeps in-frame clones, though not all of them. The sample yields around 12,000 clones, approximately 71% seen once. The specimen was unsorted PBMCs, collected 0.5 years before starting antiretroviral therapy. These receptor sequences come from a woman between 40 and 55 years old with HIV.

This chain uses TRBV5-1 with TRBJ2-3; 7 nucleotides agree with TRBD1. Trimming removed 3 bases from V and 0 bases from J; junction bases left unmatched: 13. The length of the CDR3 is 18 residues. The germline CDR1 and CDR2 sequences are SGHRS and YFSETQ. The CDR3 sequence is CASSSGSRTGLSTDTQYF. CDR3 DNA: TGCGCCAGCAGCTCTGGCAGTCGGACAGGCCTGAGCACAGATACGCAGTATTTT.

This clone was counted between two and nine times. The chain employs TRBV5-6 and TRBJ2-5; D possibly corresponds to TRBD1 (5 bases). This CDR3 is 13 amino acids long. The germline V gene has CDR1 SGHDT and CDR2 YYEEEE. V lost 10 bases to trimming and J lost 5 bases, with 18 bases between them. The DNA for the CDR3 is TGTGCCTCCAGCTTAGGGGCGCGGGAGACCCAGTACTTC. Residues: CASSLGARETQYF. Full variable domain (outside the CDR3, taken from reference TRBV5-6 and TRBJ2-5): DAGVTQSPTHLIKTRGQQVTLRCSPKSGHDTVSWYQQALGQGPQFIFQYYEEEERQRGNFPDRFSGHQFPNYSSELNVNALLLGDSALYLCASSLGARETQYFGPGTRLLVL.

The rearrangement uses TRBV5-4 and TRBJ1-4, with D tentatively TRBD1 (6 bases). The length of the CDR3 is 15 residues. V lost 4 bases to trimming and J lost 5 bases, with 15 bases between them. Germline CDR1 and CDR2: SGHNT and YYREEE (reference sequence). The CDR3 nucleotides read TGTGCCAGCAGCGCCTCCAGGGGAGTCAATGAAAAACTGTTTTTT. Protein product: CASSASRGVNEKLFF.

This chain connects TRBV5-4 to TRBJ2-5; the D call may be TRBD1 or TRBD2 (7 bases each). This CDR3 spans 15 amino acids. Germline assignment: CDR1 SGHNT and CDR2 YYREEE (reference sequence). V was cut by 4 bases and J by 4 bases, with 17 bases left in between. CDR3 nucleotides: TGTGCCAGCAGCCCGATCAGGGGGGGTTCAGAGACCCAGTACTTC. Translating gives CASSPIRGGSETQYF.

There are a few counts of this clone. The chain links TRBV27 to TRBJ1-3, with 7 bases matching TRBD1. The CDR3 runs to 14 residues. Germline CDR1 MNHEY, CDR2 SMNVEV (reference sequence). V was clipped by 5 bases and J by 5 bases; unmatched bases: 6. In DNA, the CDR3 is TGTGCCAGCAGTCCGGGACAGTCCAGAAACACCATATATTTT. It specifies CASSPGQSRNTIYF.

The V gene is TRBV30, the J gene TRBJ2-7; TRBD1 agrees at 7 bases. The CDR3 totals 11 residues. V gave up 6 bases and J gave up 4 bases; unmatched junction bases: 3. Germline V gene sequence: CDR1 GTSNPN, CDR2 SVGIG (reference sequence). CDR3 sequence reads: CACKQGYEQYF. The DNA for the CDR3 is TGTGCCTGTAAACAGGGGTACGAGCAGTACTTC.

The chain links TRBV5-6 to TRBJ1-4; no clear D. V lost 1 base, J lost 2 bases, and 15 bases lay in between. This CDR3 comprises 17 residues. Per the germline V gene, CDR1 is SGHDT and CDR2 is YYEEEE. CDR3 residues: CASSLRRNGGTNEKLFF. CDR3 in DNA: TGTGCCAGCAGCTTGCGTCGGAATGGCGGGACTAATGAAAAACTGTTTTTT. Based on the CDR3 plus reference TRBV5-6 and TRBJ1-4, the full variable domain is DAGVTQSPTHLIKTRGQQVTLRCSPKSGHDTVSWYQQALGQGPQFIFQYYEEEERQRGNFPDRFSGHQFPNYSSELNVNALLLGDSALYLCASSLRRNGGTNEKLFFGSGTQLSVL.

This chain links TRBV10-3 with TRBJ2-5, with D possibly matching TRBD2 (6 bases). This CDR3 has 15 amino acids. Trimming cost V 2 bases and J 1 base, with 11 bases left between them. Germline V gene data show CDR1 as ENHRY and CDR2 as SYGVKD. CDR3 in DNA: TGTGCCATCAGTGAGACCCGGGAGCTCCAAGAGACCCAGTACTTC. Its translation: CAISETRELQETQYF.

V and J are TRBV6-5 and TRBJ2-1; 8 bases align to TRBD1. The CDR3 contains 14 residues. In germline, CDR1 is MNHEY, CDR2 SVGAGI. With V trimmed by 5 bases and J by 0 bases, 0 bases remained unmatched. The CDR3 reads CASSDRGSYNEQFF. The CDR3 coding sequence is TGTGCCAGCAGTGACAGGGGCTCCTACAATGAGCAGTTCTTC.

This clone was recorded only once. The DNA of the CDR3 is TGTGCCAGCAGCTCACCCCTAGCGGGGGGGCCCGATGAGCAGTTCTTC. Translated, it gives CASSSPLAGGPDEQFF. The chain joins TRBV7-9 to TRBJ2-1; 12 positions agree with TRBD2. The trim removed 4 bases at V and 8 bases at J, leaving 9 bases unmatched. Germline V CDR1 and CDR2: SEHNR, FQNEAQ (reference sequence). The CDR3 extends over 16 amino acids.

The V and J genes are TRBV29-1 and TRBJ1-1; 7 bases fit TRBD1. V shed 4 bases, J shed 8 bases, and the junction held 10 bases outside the gene matches. Germline V gene data show CDR1 as SQVTM and CDR2 as ANQGSEA. The CDR3 is 13 amino acids. CDR3 sequence reads: CSVGGLQGEEAFF. The CDR3 DNA is TGCAGCGTTGGAGGTCTTCAGGGGGAGGAAGCTTTCTTT. The entire variable domain, with the rest obtained from reference TRBV29-1 and TRBJ1-1, is as follows: SAVISQKPSRDICQRGTSLTIQCQVDSQVTMMFWYRQQPGQSLTLIATANQGSEATYESGFVIDKFPISRPNLTFSTLTVSNMSPEDSSIYLCSVGGLQGEEAFFGQGTRLTVV.

V and J are TRBV11-2 and TRBJ1-2; D gene unclear. The length of the CDR3 is 15 residues. The ends were cut back, 1 base at V and 6 bases at J, with 15 bases in the middle. Germline V lookup: CDR1 SGHAT, CDR2 FQNNGV. CDR3 sequence: CASSLVEGDENGYTF. The CDR3 coding sequence is TGTGCCAGCAGCTTAGTCGAGGGCGATGAGAATGGCTACACCTTC.

The V gene is TRBV5-4, the J gene TRBJ2-7, with 8 bases aligning to TRBD2. Trimming removed 4 bases from V and 4 bases from J; junction bases left unmatched: 10. The CDR3 is 15 amino acids. Germline V gene lookup returns CDR1 SGHNT and CDR2 YYREEE (reference sequence). DNA for the CDR3: TGTGCCAGCAGCCTAGCCCCCGGGGGGGTTTACGAGCAGTACTTC. Amino acid sequence: CASSLAPGGVYEQYF.

The chain has TRBV7-2 and TRBJ2-7; D remains unclear. The V gene's germline CDR1 is SGHTA and CDR2 FQGNSA. The CDR3 runs to 12 residues. Trimming removed 5 bases from V and 0 bases from J, with 5 bases in between. The chain's CDR3 is CASSPNSYEQYF. For the CDR3, the DNA is TGTGCCAGCAGCCCCAACTCCTACGAGCAGTACTTC.

The chain links TRBV15 to TRBJ2-2; 7 positions agree with TRBD1. With 2 bases clipped from V and 3 bases from J, the junction kept 3 bases outside the gene matches. This CDR3 contains 15 residues. Germline V gene lookup returns CDR1 LNHNV and CDR2 YYDKDF (reference sequence). The CDR3 DNA is TGTGCCACCAGCAGATCGACAGGGTACACCGGGGAGCTGTTTTTT. Translation gives CATSRSTGYTGELFF. Full variable domain (remainder filled in from reference TRBV15 and TRBJ2-2): DAMVIQNPRYQVTQFGKPVTLSCSQTLNHNVMYWYQQKSSQAPKLLFHYYDKDFNNEADTPDNFQSRRPNTSFCFLDIRSPGLGDTAMYLCATSRSTGYTGELFFGEGSRLTVL.

V is TRBV9 and J is TRBJ1-1, with 7 bases aligning to TRBD1. The V gene's germline CDR1 is SGDLS and CDR2 YYNGEE. Unmatched junction bases numbered 7, after V lost 4 bases and J lost 7 bases. CDR3 size: 13 residues. CDR3 sequence: CASSPTGQIEAFF. The CDR3 coding sequence is TGTGCCAGCAGCCCCACGGGACAGATTGAAGCTTTCTTT. The whole variable domain, remainder taken from reference TRBV9 and TRBJ1-1, is DSGVTQTPKHLITATGQRVTLRCSPRSGDLSVYWYQQSLDQGLQFLIQYYNGEERAKGNILERFSAQQFPDLHSELNLSSLELGDSALYFCASSPTGQIEAFFGQGTRLTVV.

The chain is built from TRBV4-1 and TRBJ1-5, with TRBD1 as a possible D gene (5 bases). Trimming took 0 bases from V and 2 from J, leaving 11 bases between them. Per germline, CDR1 MGHRA and CDR2 YSYEKL. The CDR3 contains 16 residues. CDR3 residues: CASSQDGRGRNQPQHF. The CDR3 nucleotides are TGCGCCAGCAGCCAAGACGGTAGGGGTCGCAATCAGCCCCAGCATTTT.

The chain joins TRBV7-2 to TRBJ2-5; D is possibly TRBD2 (6 bases). The CDR3 extends over 14 amino acids. CDR1 and CDR2 (germline): SGHTA, FQGNSA. V lost 1 base to trimming and J lost 5 bases, with 11 bases between them. In DNA form, the CDR3 reads TGTGCCAGCAGCTTAGACCGGGGAGGCGAGACCCAGTACTTC. Translation gives CASSLDRGGETQYF.

V usage is TRBV4-2 and J usage is TRBJ2-4; 9 nucleotides agree with TRBD2. The CDR3 has 18 amino acids. The V and J ends lost 0 bases and 4 bases, in that order; junction bases with no gene match: 10. Germline V gene data show CDR1 as LGHNA and CDR2 as YNFKEQ. The CDR3 is CASSQDRGTSGQKNIQYF. The CDR3 DNA reads TGTGCCAGCAGCCAAGATCGTGGAACTAGCGGGCAGAAAAACATTCAGTACTTC.

This rearrangement joins TRBV14 to TRBJ2-7; TRBD2 matches at 7 bases. The J segment lost 3 bases and the V segment lost 3 bases, leaving 8 bases of the junction unmatched. The length of the CDR3 is 15 residues. Germline CDR1 reads SGHDN; CDR2 reads FVKESK. The CDR3 region is CASSQTGTNRYEQYF. The CDR3 DNA is TGTGCCAGCAGCCAGACCGGGACTAACCGCTACGAGCAGTACTTC.

The chain combines TRBV5-1 with TRBJ2-3, with 8 positions matching TRBD2. V shed 4 bases and J 5 bases; nucleotides not matched to a gene: 6. The CDR3 runs to 14 residues. Germline V gene sequence: CDR1 SGHRS, CDR2 YFSETQ. This chain's CDR3 is CASSTGGQRDTQYF. As DNA, the CDR3 is TGCGCCAGCAGCACGGGGGGGCAACGAGATACGCAGTATTTT.

In this sample, this clone turned up once. V usage is TRBV19 and J usage is TRBJ1-5; 9 bases are shared with TRBD1. The V and J ends lost 5 bases and 0 bases, in that order; junction bases with no gene match: 26. Germline CDR1 and CDR2: LNHDA and SQIVND (reference sequence). The CDR3 covers 23 residues. The CDR3 DNA is TGTGCCAGTAGTCCTTCTGATTGGGGGACAGGGCTCCATCCATTTTATAGCAATCAGCCCCAGCATTTT. Translation gives CASSPSDWGTGLHPFYSNQPQHF.

V gene TRBV30 combines with J gene TRBJ2-1, with 7 bases aligning to TRBD2. CDR1 is GTSNPN, CDR2 SVGIG, per germline (reference sequence). Losses at the gene ends were 5 bases for V and 7 bases for J; bases not matched to a gene: 8. This CDR3 comprises 13 residues. The CDR3 reads CAWSKGGPNEQFF. In DNA form, the CDR3 reads TGTGCCTGGTCGAAGGGAGGGCCGAATGAGCAGTTCTTC.

The CDR3 region has the DNA TGTGCCAGCAGCCAAGATTATGACGGGGGACAGCTTAACTATGGCTACACCTTC. This sequence encodes CASSQDYDGGQLNYGYTF. This chain joins TRBV4-2 and TRBJ1-2; 7 bases fit TRBD1. The CDR3 length is 18 residues. The V gene end was trimmed by 0 bases and the J gene end by 1 base; junction bases not matched to a gene: 11. Germline V CDR1 and CDR2: LGHNA, YNFKEQ.

This chain joins TRBV6-1 and TRBJ1-3; no definite D call. Germline CDR1 reads MNHNS; CDR2 reads SASEGT. V was pared by 0 bases and J by 4 bases, with 10 bases between. The CDR3 runs to 15 residues. CDR3 DNA sequence: TGTGCCAGCAGTGAAGCGAAAGGTAGAGGAAACACCATATATTTT. Its translation is CASSEAKGRGNTIYF.